This section outlines one T cell receptor (beta chain) sequence together with its context. This CDR3 spans 13 amino acids. The V end lost 2 bases, the J end lost 9 bases, and 11 bases lay between the germline ends. Germline V lookup: CDR1 LNHDA, CDR2 SQIVND (reference sequence). The sample comes from a study of CD8 T cells in Susac syndrome. When the RNA was reverse transcribed, random hexamers were used with an input of roughly 0.5 to 1 ug. TCRdb ran MiXCR on the immunoSEQ multiplex PCR reads and lists one entry per CDR3 protein. The table shows some 300,000 distinct CDR3 sequences, with 70% to 90% occurring only once.

The V gene is TRBV19, the J gene TRBJ1-5; unclear D gene. The source material was CD8+ T cells from PBMCs. The sequence derives from a human donor with multiple sclerosis. The CDR3 region is CASSITRARPQHF. The CDR3 DNA is TGTGCCAGTAGTATAACCCGGGCAAGGCCCCAGCATTTT.